This T cell receptor beta chain was found in a study of blood T cell repertoires in COVID-19. Study in general: The study drew acute and convalescent COVID-19 samples from the United States, Italy and Spain. The cDNA or gDNA used as material had been derived from T cells, B-cell-depleted T cells, or PBMCs.

CDR3 length equals 13 residues. Assay: immunoSEQ multiplex PCR; the TCRdb copy retains only in-frame clones and omits some. Of about 160,000 clones listed, 85% to 95% were seen once; the top ten hold 3.5% to 5%. The sample comprised peripheral blood. The chain combines TRBV21-1 with TRBJ1-1; the D call in the table, TRBD1, was not verified against the DNA. TRBV21-1 is assigned pseudogene status. The receptor was derived from a woman between 45 and 65 years old with acute or convalescent COVID-19. The CDR3 nucleotides read TGTGCCAGCAGCAATGGAGACAGCACTGAAGCTTTCTTT. Translating it yields CASSNGDSTEAFF.